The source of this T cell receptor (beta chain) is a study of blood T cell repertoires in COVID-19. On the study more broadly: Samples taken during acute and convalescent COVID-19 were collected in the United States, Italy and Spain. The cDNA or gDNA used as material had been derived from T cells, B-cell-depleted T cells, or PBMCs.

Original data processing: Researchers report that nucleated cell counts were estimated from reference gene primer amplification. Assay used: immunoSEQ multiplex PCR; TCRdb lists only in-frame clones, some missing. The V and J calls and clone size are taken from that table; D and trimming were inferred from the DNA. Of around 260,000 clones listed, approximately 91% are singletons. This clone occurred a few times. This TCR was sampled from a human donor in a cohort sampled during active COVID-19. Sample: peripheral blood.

For the CDR3, the DNA is TGTGCCAGCAGCCCACAGGGGGACGAGCAGTACTTC. Translation: CASSPQGDEQYF. This chain joins TRBV9 and TRBJ2-7, with 8 bases that match TRBD1. Per the germline V gene, CDR1 is SGDLS and CDR2 is YYNGEE. This CDR3 has 12 amino acids. V was clipped by 4 bases and J by 5 bases; unmatched bases: 2.